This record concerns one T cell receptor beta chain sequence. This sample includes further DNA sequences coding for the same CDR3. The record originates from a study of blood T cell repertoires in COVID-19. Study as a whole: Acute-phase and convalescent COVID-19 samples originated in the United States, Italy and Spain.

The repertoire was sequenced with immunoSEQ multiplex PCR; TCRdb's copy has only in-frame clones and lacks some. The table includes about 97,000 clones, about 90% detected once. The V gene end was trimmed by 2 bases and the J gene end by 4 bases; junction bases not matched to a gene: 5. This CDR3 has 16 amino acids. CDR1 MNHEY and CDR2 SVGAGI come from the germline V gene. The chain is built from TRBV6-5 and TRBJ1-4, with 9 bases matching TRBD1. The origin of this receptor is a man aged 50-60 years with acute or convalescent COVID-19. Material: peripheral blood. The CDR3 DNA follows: TGTGCCAGCAGTTACGGCTCGGGACAGGGTAATGAAAAACTGTTTTTT. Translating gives CASSYGSGQGNEKLFF.